This record covers a single T cell receptor beta chain. The record originates from a study of blood T cell repertoires in COVID-19. For the study at large: The analysed material was cDNA or gDNA that came from T cells, B-cell-depleted T cells, or PBMCs.

Original data processing: For nucleated cells, counts were estimated from reference gene primer amplification. Using immunoSEQ multiplex PCR, the repertoire was profiled, and TCRdb retains in-frame clones only, with some absent. V and J calls and clone size come straight from that table; D and trimming were deduced from the DNA. The sample lists 100,000 to 150,000 clones, about 80% occurring once. The CDR3 runs to 12 residues. The V end was cut by 7 bases, the J end by 8 bases, with 14 bases between. Germline V gene lookup returns CDR1 MDHEN and CDR2 SYDVKM. The clonotype comes from a woman aged 50 to 60 with acute or convalescent COVID-19. The rearrangement joins TRBV28 to TRBJ1-2; D not resolved. What was sequenced was peripheral blood. This CDR3 reads CASNRGSLGYTF. The CDR3 DNA reads as TGTGCCAGCAACCGAGGGAGTCTGGGCTACACCTTC.